Below, 12 T cell receptor beta chains from the same sample are listed, as sequenced in a study of cytomegalovirus exposure and HLA in healthy donors. PCR primers comprised 60 Vbeta and 13 Jbeta primers. Using immunoSEQ multiplex PCR, the repertoire was profiled, and TCRdb retains in-frame clones only, with some absent. The sample consists of about 210,000 clones, approximately 86% of them appearing once. Sequenced input: PBMCs. The origin of the receptors is a woman aged 25 to 39 in good health and CMV-seronegative.

The chain uses TRBV15 and TRBJ2-2; the match to TRBD1 covers 9 bases. The CDR3 length is 17 residues. J was trimmed by 10 bases and V by 2 bases; bases with no gene match: 14. Germline CDR1 reads LNHNV; CDR2 reads YYDKDF (reference sequence). The CDR3 sequence: CATSRRLGGQGPTELFF. DNA of the CDR3: TGTGCCACCAGCAGAAGACTGGGGGGACAGGGTCCGACGGAGCTGTTTTTT.

The chain combines TRBV28 with TRBJ2-4; TRBD1 agrees at 9 bases. V was pared by 5 bases and J by 7 bases, with 9 bases of the junction left unmatched. The length of the CDR3 is 15 residues. Germline V gene lookup returns CDR1 MDHEN and CDR2 SYDVKM. CDR3 DNA sequence: TGTGCCAGCAGTCCAAGTCCACAGGGGGCGAACATTCAGTACTTC. Translation gives CASSPSPQGANIQYF.

This clone was observed a single time. This sequence joins TRBV28 and TRBJ2-7, with 10 nucleotides matching TRBD1. V shed 3 bases and J 7 bases; nucleotides not matched to a gene: 3. The CDR3 has 13 amino acids. CDR1 and CDR2 (germline): MDHEN, SYDVKM. CDR3 coding DNA: TGTGCCAGCAGTTTCGGGACAGGGGATGAGCAGTACTTC. The encoded protein is CASSFGTGDEQYF.

This chain joins TRBV7-9 and TRBJ1-2; TRBD1 matches at 8 bases. J was trimmed by 6 bases and V by 4 bases; bases with no gene match: 13. Germline V gene sequence: CDR1 SEHNR, CDR2 FQNEAQ (reference sequence). CDR3 length: 16 amino acids. This CDR3 reads CASSYDLRQGKDGYTF. DNA for the CDR3: TGTGCCAGCAGCTATGACCTGCGACAGGGGAAGGATGGCTACACCTTC.

This CDR3 is CASSFDRDSGNTIYF. The CDR3 DNA sequence: TGCGCCAGCAGCTTTGACCGGGATTCTGGAAACACCATATATTTT. The chain combines TRBV5-1 with TRBJ1-3; D is unresolved. Trimming removed 2 bases from V and 1 base from J, with 10 bases in between. CDR1 is SGHRS, CDR2 YFSETQ, per germline. CDR3 size: 15 residues. Full variable domain (remainder filled in from reference TRBV5-1 and TRBJ1-3): KAGVTQTPRYLIKTRGQQVTLSCSPISGHRSVSWYQQTPGQGLQFLFEYFSETQRNKGNFPGRFSGRQFSNSRSEMNVSTLELGDSALYLCASSFDRDSGNTIYFGEGSWLTVV.

This rearrangement joins TRBV6-5 to TRBJ2-1; 10 positions match TRBD2. Germline V gene sequence: CDR1 MNHEY, CDR2 SVGAGI. Trimming at V came to 0 bases and at J to 10 bases, leaving 9 bases not matched to a gene. CDR3 length: 16 residues. This CDR3 reads CASSYSTLAGLEEQFF. Written as DNA, the CDR3 is TGTGCCAGCAGTTACTCGACACTAGCGGGACTTGAAGAGCAGTTCTTC.

The chain couples TRBV6-5 to TRBJ2-7; 7 positions agree with TRBD2. The CDR3 is made up of 15 amino acids. The trim removed 3 bases at V and 6 bases at J, leaving 11 bases unmatched. Looked up from germline, CDR1 is MNHEY and CDR2 is SVGAGI. CDR3 sequence: CASSYSSAGEGEQYF. Written as DNA, the CDR3 is TGTGCCAGCAGTTATTCAAGCGCGGGAGAGGGCGAGCAGTACTTC.

The CDR3: CASSSPLLAGGAVGYTF. In DNA form, the CDR3 reads TGTGCCAGCAGTTCCCCCCTTTTAGCGGGGGGCGCGGTCGGCTACACCTTC. The genes are TRBV27 and TRBJ1-2; a possible D gene is TRBD1 (6 bases). The V gene's germline CDR1 is MNHEY and CDR2 SMNVEV (reference sequence). With 4 bases removed from V and 8 bases from J, the gap between germline ends came to 26 bases. The CDR3 is 17 residues long.

In the case of this clone: Other DNA sequences in this sample translate to the same CDR3. As DNA, the CDR3 is TGTGCCAGTAGTGTTACAGGGAGCGTAAACACTGAAGCTTTCTTT. Translated, it gives CASSVTGSVNTEAFF. The chain is built from TRBV19 and TRBJ1-1; a possible D gene is TRBD1 (6 bases). CDR1 and CDR2 from the germline V gene are LNHDA and SQIVND (reference sequence). The CDR3 sequence is 15 residues long. Trimming stripped 5 bases from V and 2 bases from J, with 15 bases between.

This clone was observed a handful of times. V gene TRBV2 combines with J gene TRBJ2-1, with D perhaps TRBD1 (6 bases). From germline, CDR1 is SNHLY and CDR2 FYNNEI. CDR3 length: 17 amino acids. The V end lost 2 bases, the J end lost 5 bases, and 19 bases lay between the germline ends. The CDR3 coding sequence is TGTGCCAGCAGTGAAATGGAGTGGGGGCATGGGAACAATGAGCAGTTCTTC. Amino acids: CASSEMEWGHGNNEQFF.

This clone was seen a few times. CDR3 sequence: CASSETGTRWNGYTF. CDR3 in DNA: TGTGCCAGCAGTGAGACCGGGACTCGGTGGAATGGCTACACCTTC. The J gene is TRBJ1-2, the V gene TRBV6-1, with D possibly being TRBD1 (5 bases). Per the germline V gene, CDR1 is MNHNS and CDR2 is SASEGT. The CDR3 extends over 15 amino acids. V was pared by 3 bases and J by 6 bases, with 17 bases between.

This CDR3 reads CASTDRSMDTEAFF. CDR3 coding DNA: TGTGCCAGCACCGACAGGAGCATGGACACTGAAGCTTTCTTT. This chain connects TRBV6-1 to TRBJ1-1, with D possibly being TRBD1 (6 bases). The CDR3 loop spans 14 amino acids. The germline CDR1 and CDR2 sequences are MNHNS and SASEGT. V was pared by 7 bases and J by 3 bases, with 15 bases between.